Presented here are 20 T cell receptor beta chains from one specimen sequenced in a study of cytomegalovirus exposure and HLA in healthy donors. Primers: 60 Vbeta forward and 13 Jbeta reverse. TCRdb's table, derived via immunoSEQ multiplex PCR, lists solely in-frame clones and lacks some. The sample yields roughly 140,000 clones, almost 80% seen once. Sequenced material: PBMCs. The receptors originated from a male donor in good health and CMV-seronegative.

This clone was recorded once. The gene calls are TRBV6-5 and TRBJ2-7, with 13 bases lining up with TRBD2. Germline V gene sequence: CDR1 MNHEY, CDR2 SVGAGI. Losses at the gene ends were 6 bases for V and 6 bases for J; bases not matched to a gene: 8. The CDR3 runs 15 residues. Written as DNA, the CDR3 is TGTGCCAGCAGAACCACGGGACTAGCGGGGCTCGAGCAGTACTTC. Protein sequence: CASRTTGLAGLEQYF.

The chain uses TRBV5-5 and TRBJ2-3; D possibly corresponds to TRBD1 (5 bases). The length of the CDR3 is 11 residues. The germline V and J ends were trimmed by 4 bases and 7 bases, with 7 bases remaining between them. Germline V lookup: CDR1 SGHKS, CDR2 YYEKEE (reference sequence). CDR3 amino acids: CASSRTYTQYF. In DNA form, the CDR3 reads TGTGCCAGCAGCCGGACATATACGCAGTATTTT.

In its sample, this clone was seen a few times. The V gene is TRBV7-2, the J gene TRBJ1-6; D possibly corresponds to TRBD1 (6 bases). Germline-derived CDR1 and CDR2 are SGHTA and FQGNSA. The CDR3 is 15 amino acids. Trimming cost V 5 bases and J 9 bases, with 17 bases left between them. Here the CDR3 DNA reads TGTGCCAGCAGCCCAATCAGGGGCGGAAGTTCACCCCTCCACTTT. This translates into CASSPIRGGSSPLHF.

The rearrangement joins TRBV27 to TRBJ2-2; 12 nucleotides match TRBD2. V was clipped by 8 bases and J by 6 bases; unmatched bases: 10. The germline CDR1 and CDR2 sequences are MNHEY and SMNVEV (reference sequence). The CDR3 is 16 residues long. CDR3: CASPWTSGVISGELFF. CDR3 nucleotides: TGTGCCAGCCCATGGACTAGCGGGGTTATTTCCGGGGAGCTGTTTTTT.

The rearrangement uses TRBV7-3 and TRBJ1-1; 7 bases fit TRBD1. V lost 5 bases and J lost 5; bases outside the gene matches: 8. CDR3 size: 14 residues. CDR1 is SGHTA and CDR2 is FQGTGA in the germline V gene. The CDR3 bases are TGTGCCAGCAGCCGAGGGGGCGAAGGTACTGAAGCTTTCTTT. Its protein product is CASSRGGEGTEAFF. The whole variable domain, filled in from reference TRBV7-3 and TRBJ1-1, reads GAGVSQTPSNKVTEKGKYVELRCDPISGHTALYWYRQSLGQGPEFLIYFQGTGAADDSGLPNDRFFAVRPEGSVSTLKIQRTERGDSAVYLCASSRGGEGTEAFFGQGTRLTVV.

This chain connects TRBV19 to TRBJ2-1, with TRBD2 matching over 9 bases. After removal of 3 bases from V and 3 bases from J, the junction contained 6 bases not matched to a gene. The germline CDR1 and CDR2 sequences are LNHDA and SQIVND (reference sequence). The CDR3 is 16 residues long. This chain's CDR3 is CASSIGLLAGYNEQFF. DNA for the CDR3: TGTGCCAGTAGTATCGGGTTACTAGCGGGCTACAATGAGCAGTTCTTC.

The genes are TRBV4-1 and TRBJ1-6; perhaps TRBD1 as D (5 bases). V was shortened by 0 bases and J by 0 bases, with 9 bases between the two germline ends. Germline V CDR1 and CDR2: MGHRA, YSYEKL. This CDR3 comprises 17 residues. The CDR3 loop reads CASSQDWGSSYNSPLHF. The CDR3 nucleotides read TGCGCCAGCAGCCAAGATTGGGGCAGCTCCTATAATTCACCCCTCCACTTT.

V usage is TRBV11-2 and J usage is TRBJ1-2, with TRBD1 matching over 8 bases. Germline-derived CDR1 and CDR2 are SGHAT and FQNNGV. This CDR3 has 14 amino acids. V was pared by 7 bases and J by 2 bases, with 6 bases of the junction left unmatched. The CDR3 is CASTPDRVNYGYTF. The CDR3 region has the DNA TGTGCCAGCACCCCGGACAGGGTGAACTATGGCTACACCTTC. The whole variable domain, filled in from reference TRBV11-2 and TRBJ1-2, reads EAGVAQSPRYKIIEKRQSVAFWCNPISGHATLYWYQQILGQGPKLLIQFQNNGVVDDSQLPKDRFSAERLKGVDSTLKIQPAKLEDSAVYLCASTPDRVNYGYTFGSGTRLTVV.

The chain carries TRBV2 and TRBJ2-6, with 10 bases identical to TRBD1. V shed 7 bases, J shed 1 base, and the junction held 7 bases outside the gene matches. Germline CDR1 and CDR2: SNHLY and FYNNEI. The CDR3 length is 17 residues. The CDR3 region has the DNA TGTGCCAGCACCCGTGGGGGACAGGGGTCTGGGGCCAACGTCCTGACTTTC. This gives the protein CASTRGGQGSGANVLTF.

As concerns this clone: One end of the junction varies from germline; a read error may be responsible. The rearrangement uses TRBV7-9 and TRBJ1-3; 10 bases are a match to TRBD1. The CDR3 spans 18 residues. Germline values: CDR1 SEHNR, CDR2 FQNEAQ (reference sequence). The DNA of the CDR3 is TGTTCCAGCGGAGAGACAGGGGGCGAATCCTCCTCTGGAAACACCATATATTTT. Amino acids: CSSGETGGESSSGNTIYF. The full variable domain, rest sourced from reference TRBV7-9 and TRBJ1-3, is DTGVSQNPRHKITKRGQNVTFRCDPISEHNRLYWYRQTLGQGPEFLTYFQNEAQLEKSRLLSDRFSAERPKGSFSTLEIQRTEQGDSAMYLCSSGETGGESSSGNTIYFGEGSWLTVV.

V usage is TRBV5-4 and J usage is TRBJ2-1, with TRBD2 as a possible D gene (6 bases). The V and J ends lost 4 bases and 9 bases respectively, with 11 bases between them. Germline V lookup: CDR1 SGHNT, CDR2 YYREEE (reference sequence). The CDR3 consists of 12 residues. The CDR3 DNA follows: TGTGCCAGCAGCGCGCGGGGTCTTGAGCAGTTCTTC. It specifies CASSARGLEQFF.

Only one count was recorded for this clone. The CDR3 nucleotides are TGTGCCAGCAACCTGGGGTGGGAGAACTATGGAGGCTACACCTTC. Protein: CASNLGWENYGGYTF. This chain connects TRBV5-6 to TRBJ1-2; no clear D gene. The V end was cut by 6 bases, the J end by 8 bases, with 23 bases between. This CDR3 is 15 amino acids long. Germline V gene lookup returns CDR1 SGHDT and CDR2 YYEEEE.

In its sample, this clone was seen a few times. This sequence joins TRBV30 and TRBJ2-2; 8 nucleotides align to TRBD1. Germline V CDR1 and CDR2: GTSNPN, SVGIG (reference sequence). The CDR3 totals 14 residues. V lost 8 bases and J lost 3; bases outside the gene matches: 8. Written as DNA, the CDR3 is TGTGCCACCAAGGACAGGGTGCACACCGGGGAGCTGTTTTTT. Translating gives CATKDRVHTGELFF.

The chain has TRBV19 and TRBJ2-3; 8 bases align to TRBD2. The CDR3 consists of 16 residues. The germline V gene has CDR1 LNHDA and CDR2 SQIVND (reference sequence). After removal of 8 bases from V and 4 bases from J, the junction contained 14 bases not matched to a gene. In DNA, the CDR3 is TGTGCCAGTGAGCACCTACGGGGGGGCCGGGCAGATACGCAGTATTTT. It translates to CASEHLRGGRADTQYF.

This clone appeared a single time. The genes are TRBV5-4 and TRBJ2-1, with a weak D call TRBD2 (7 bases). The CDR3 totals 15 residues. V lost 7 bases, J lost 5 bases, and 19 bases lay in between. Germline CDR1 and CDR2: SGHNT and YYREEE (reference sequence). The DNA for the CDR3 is TGTGCCAGCTTGAGGGGGGGGACACATGACAATGAGCAGTTCTTC. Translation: CASLRGGTHDNEQFF.

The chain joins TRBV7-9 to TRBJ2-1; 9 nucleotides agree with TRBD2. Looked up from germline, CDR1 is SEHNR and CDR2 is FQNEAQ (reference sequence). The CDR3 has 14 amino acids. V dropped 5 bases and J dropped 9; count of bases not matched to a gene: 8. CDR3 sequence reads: CASSTVAGVGEQFF. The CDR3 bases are TGTGCCAGCAGCACTGTAGCGGGAGTTGGTGAGCAGTTCTTC.

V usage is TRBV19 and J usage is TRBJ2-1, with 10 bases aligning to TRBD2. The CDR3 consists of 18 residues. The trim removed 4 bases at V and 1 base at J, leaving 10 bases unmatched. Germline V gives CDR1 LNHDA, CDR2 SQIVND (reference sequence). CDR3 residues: CASSSSGRSRASYNEQFF. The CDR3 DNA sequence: TGTGCCAGTAGTAGTAGCGGGAGGTCCAGAGCGTCCTACAATGAGCAGTTCTTC.

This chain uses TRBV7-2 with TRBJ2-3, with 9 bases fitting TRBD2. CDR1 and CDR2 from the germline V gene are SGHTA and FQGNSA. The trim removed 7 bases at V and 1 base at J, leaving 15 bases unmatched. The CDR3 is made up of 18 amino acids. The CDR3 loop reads CASTPRGSGRTGTDTQYF. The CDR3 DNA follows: TGTGCCAGCACCCCGAGGGGTAGCGGGAGAACGGGCACAGATACGCAGTATTTT.

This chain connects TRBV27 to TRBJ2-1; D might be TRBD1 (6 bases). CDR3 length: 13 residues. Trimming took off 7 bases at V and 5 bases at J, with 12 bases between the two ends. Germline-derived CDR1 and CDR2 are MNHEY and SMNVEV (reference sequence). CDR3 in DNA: TGTGCCAGCACCTTGGACAGAAACAATGAGCAGTTCTTC. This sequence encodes CASTLDRNNEQFF.

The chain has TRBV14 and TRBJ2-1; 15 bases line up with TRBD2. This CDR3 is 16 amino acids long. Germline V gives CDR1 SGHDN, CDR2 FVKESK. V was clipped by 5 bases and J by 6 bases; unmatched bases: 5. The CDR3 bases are TGTGCCAGCAGCTCGGGACTAGCGGGGGGCTCCAATGAGCAGTTCTTC. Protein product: CASSSGLAGGSNEQFF.